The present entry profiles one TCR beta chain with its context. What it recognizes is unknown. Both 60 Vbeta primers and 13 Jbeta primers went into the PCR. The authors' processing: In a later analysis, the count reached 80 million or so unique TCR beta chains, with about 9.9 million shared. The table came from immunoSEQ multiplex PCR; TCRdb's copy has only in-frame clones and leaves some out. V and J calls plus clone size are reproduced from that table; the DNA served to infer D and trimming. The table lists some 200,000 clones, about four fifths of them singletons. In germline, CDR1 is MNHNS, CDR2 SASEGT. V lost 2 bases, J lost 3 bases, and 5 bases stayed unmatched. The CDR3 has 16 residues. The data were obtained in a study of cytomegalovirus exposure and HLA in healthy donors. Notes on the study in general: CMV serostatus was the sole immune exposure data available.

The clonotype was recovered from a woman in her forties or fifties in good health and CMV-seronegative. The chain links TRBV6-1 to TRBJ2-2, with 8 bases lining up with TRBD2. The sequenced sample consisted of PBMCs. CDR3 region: CASSERTSTYTGELFF. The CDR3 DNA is TGTGCCAGCAGTGAAAGGACTAGCACATACACCGGGGAGCTGTTTTTT.